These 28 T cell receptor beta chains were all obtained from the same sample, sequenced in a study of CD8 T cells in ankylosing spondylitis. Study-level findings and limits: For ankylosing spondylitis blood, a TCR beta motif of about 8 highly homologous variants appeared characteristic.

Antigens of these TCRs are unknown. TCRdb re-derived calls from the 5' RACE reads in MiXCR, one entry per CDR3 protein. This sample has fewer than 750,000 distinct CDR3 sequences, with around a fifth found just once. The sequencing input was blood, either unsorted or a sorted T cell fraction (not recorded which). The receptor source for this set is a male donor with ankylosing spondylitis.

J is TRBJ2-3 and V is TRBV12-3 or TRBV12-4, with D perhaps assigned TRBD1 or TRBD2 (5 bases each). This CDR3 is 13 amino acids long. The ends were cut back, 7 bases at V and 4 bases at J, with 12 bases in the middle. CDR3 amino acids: CASILVGADTQYF. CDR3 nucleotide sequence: TGTGCCAGCATCCTAGTGGGGGCAGATACGCAGTATTTT.

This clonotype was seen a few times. The CDR3: CASSIEVNTEAFF. The CDR3 coding sequence is TGTGCCAGTAGTATAGAGGTGAACACTGAAGCTTTCTTT. This chain links TRBV19 with TRBJ1-1; D unresolved. This CDR3 comprises 13 residues. V was cut by 0 bases and J by 0 bases, with 2 bases left in between. The germline gives CDR1 LNHDA, CDR2 SQIVND (reference sequence). Full variable domain (missing parts from reference TRBV19 and TRBJ1-1): DGGITQSPKYLFRKEGQNVTLSCEQNLNHDAMYWYRQDPGQGLRLIYYSQIVNDFQKGDIAEGYSVSREKKESFPLTVTSAQKNPTAFYLCASSIEVNTEAFFGQGTRLTVV.

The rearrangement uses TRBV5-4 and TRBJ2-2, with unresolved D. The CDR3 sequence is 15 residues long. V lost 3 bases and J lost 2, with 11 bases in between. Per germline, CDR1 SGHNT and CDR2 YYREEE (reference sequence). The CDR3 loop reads CASSSPRSNTGELFF. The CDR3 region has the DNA TGTGCCAGCAGCTCCCCACGATCTAACACCGGGGAGCTGTTTTTT.

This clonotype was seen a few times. The CDR3 loop reads CSARGLKRGSSYEQYF. The CDR3 DNA is TGCAGTGCTAGAGGGCTTAAGCGGGGGAGCTCCTACGAGCAGTACTTC. V is TRBV20-1 and J is TRBJ2-7, with TRBD2 matching over 8 bases. Germline V gene data show CDR1 as DFQATT and CDR2 as SNEGSKA (reference sequence). The CDR3 contains 16 residues. Losses at the gene ends were 1 base for V and 0 bases for J; bases not matched to a gene: 8.

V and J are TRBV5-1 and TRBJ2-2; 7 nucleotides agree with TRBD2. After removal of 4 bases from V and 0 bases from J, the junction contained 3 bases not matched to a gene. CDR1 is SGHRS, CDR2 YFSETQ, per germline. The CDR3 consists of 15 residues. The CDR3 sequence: CASSIAGANTGELFF. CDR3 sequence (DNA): TGCGCCAGCAGCATTGCGGGGGCGAACACCGGGGAGCTGTTTTTT.

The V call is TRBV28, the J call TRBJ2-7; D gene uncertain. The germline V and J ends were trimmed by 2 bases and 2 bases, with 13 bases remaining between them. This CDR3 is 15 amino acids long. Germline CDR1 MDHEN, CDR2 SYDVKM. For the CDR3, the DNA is TGTGCCAGCAGTTTAAGCCCTGGTCAGGCCTACGAGCAGTACTTC. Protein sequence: CASSLSPGQAYEQYF. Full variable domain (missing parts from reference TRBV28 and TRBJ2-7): DVKVTQSSRYLVKRTGEKVFLECVQDMDHENMFWYRQDPGLGLRLIYFSYDVKMKEKGDIPEGYSVSREKKERFSLILESASTNQTSMYLCASSLSPGQAYEQYFGPGTRLTVT.

In DNA, the CDR3 is TGTGCCAGCAGTTTATTTCGAGTCGGGGACAAAGAGACCCAGTACTTC. Translating gives CASSLFRVGDKETQYF. V usage is TRBV12-3 or TRBV12-4 and J usage is TRBJ2-5; a weak D match, TRBD1 (6 bases). This CDR3 comprises 16 residues. Trimming shortened V by 2 bases and J by 3 bases, and 16 bases separated the two germline ends.

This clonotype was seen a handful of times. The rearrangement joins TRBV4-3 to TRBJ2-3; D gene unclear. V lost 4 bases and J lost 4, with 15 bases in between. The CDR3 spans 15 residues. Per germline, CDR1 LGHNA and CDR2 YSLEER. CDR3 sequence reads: CASSPLASGADTQYF. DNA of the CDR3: TGCGCCAGCAGCCCTCTCGCGTCAGGCGCAGATACGCAGTATTTT.

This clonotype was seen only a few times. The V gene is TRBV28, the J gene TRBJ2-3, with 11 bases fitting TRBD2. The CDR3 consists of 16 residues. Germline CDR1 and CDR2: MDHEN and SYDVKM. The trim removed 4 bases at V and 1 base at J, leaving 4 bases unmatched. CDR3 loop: CASSWGLAVRTDTQYF. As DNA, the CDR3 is TGTGCCAGCAGTTGGGGACTAGCGGTCCGCACAGATACGCAGTATTTT.

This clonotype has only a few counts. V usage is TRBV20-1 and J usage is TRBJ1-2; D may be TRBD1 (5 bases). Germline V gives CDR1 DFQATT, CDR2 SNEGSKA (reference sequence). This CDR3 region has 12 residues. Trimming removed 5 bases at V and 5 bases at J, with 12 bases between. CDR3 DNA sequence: TGCAGTGCTGATAGAGGGGTTTATGGCTACACCTTC. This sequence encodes CSADRGVYGYTF.

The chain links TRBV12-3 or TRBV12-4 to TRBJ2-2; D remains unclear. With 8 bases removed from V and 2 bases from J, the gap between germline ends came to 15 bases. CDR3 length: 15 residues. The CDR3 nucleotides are TGTGCCAGCGCCTCCGGGTTCTCCAACACCGGGGAGCTGTTTTTT. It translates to CASASGFSNTGELFF.

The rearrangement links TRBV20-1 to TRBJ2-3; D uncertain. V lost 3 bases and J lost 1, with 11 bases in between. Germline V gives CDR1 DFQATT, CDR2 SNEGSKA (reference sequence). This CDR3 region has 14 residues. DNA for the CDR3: TGCAGTGCTAGGGGGTCTTTCGGCACAGATACGCAGTATTTT. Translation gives CSARGSFGTDTQYF.

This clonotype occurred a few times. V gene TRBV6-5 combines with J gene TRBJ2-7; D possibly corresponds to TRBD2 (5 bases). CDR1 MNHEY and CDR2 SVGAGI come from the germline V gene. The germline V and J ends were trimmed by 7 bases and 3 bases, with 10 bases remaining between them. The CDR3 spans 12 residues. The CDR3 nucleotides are TGTGCCAGCAAGGGTAGCGTCTACGAGCAGTACTTC. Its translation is CASKGSVYEQYF.

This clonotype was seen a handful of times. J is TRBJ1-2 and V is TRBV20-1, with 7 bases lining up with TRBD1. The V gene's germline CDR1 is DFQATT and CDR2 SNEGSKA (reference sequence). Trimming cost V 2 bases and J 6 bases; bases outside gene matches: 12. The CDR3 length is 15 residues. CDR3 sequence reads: CSARSPTGLEDGYTF. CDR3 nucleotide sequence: TGCAGTGCTAGATCCCCGACAGGGCTCGAGGATGGCTACACCTTC.

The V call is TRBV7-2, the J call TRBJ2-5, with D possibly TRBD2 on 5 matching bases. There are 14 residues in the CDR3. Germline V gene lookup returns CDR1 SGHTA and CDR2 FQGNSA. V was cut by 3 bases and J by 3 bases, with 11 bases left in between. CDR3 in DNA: TGTGCCAGCAGCTTGGAGGCTGGGAAAGAGACCCAGTACTTC. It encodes CASSLEAGKETQYF.

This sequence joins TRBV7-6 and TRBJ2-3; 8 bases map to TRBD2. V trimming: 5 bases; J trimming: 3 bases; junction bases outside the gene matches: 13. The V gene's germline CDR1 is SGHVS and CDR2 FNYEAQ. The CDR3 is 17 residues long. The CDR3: CASSTMVREVYTDTQYF. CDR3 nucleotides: TGTGCCAGCAGCACTATGGTGCGGGAGGTATATACAGATACGCAGTATTTT.

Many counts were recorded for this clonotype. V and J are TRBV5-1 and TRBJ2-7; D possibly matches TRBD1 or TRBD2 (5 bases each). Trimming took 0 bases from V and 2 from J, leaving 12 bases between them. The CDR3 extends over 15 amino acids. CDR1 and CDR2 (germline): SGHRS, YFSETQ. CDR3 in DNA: TGCGCCAGCAGCTTGGGGCAGGGACCACCCTACGAGCAGTACTTC. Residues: CASSLGQGPPYEQYF.

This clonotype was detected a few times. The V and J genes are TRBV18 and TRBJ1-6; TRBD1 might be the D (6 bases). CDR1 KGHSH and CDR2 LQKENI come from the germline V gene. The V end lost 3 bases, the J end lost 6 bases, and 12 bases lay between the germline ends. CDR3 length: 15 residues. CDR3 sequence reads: CASSPTTGSNSPLHF. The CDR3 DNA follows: TGTGCCAGCTCACCTACAACAGGGTCTAATTCACCCCTCCACTTT. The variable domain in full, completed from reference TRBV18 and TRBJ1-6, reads NAGVMQNPRHLVRRRGQEARLRCSPMKGHSHVYWYRQLPEEGLKFMVYLQKENIIDESGMPKERFSAEFPKEGPSILRIQQVVRGDSAAYFCASSPTTGSNSPLHFGNGTRLTVT.

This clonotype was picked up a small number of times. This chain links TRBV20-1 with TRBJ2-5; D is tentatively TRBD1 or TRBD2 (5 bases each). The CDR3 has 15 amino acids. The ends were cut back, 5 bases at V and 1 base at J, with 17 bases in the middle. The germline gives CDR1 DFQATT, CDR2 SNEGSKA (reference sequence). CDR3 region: CSAGGSPAAQETQYF. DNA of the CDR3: TGCAGTGCTGGGGGTAGTCCCGCGGCCCAAGAGACCCAGTACTTC.

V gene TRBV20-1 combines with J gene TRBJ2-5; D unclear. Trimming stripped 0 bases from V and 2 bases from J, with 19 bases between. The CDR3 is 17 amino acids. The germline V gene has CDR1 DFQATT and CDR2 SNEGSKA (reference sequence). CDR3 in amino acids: CSAREQGRLRIQETQYF. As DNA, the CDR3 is TGCAGTGCTAGAGAGCAAGGACGTCTGAGGATACAAGAGACCCAGTACTTC.

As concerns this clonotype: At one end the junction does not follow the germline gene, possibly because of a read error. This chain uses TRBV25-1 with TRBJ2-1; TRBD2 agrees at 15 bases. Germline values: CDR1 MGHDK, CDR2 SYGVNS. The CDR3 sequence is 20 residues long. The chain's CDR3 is CASSATGTSGGLTPYNEQSF. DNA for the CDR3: TGTGCCAGCAGTGCGACCGGGACTAGCGGGGGGCTAACTCCCTACAATGAGCAGTCCTTC.

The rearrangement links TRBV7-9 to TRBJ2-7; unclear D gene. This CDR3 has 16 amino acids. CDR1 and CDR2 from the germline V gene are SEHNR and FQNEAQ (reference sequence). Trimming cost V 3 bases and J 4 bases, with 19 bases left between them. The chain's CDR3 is CASSFSAAVEPYEQYF. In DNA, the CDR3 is TGTGCCAGCAGCTTCTCGGCCGCCGTTGAGCCTTACGAGCAGTACTTC.

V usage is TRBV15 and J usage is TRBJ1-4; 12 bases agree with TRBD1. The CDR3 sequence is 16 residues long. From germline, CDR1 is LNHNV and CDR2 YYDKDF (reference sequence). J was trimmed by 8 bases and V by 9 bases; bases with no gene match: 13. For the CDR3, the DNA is TGTGCCACTAAACCGGGACAGGGGGCTGGAGGCGAAAAACTGTTTTTT. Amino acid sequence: CATKPGQGAGGEKLFF.

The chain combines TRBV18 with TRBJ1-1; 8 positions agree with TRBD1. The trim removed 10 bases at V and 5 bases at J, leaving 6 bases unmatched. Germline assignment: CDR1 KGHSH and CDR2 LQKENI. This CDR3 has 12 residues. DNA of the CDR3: TGTGCCACCGGACAGGGAGGGACTGAAGCTTTCTTT. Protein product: CATGQGGTEAFF.

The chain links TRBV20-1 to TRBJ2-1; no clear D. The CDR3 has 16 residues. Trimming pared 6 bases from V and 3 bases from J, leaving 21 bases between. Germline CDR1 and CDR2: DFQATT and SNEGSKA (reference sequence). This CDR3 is CSAASGGSNSYNEQFF. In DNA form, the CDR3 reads TGCAGTGCCGCGTCAGGCGGATCAAATAGCTACAATGAGCAGTTCTTC.

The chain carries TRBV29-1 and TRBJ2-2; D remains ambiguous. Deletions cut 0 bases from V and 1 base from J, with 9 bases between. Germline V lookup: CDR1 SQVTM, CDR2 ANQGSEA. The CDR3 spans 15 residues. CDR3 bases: TGCAGCGTTGAAGAGGGCTACCAGAACACCGGGGAGCTGTTTTTT. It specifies CSVEEGYQNTGELFF.

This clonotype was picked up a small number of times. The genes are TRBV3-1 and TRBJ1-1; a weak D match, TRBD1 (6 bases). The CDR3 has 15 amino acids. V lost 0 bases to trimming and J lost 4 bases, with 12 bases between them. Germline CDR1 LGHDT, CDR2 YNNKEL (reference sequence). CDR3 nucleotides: TGTGCCAGCAGCCAAGACCCAGGGGCTGGCACTGAAGCTTTCTTT. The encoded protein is CASSQDPGAGTEAFF.

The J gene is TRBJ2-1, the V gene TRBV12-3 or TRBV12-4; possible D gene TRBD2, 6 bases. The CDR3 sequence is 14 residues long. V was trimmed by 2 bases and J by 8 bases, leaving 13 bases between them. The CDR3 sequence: CASSLIGGMDEQFF. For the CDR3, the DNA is TGTGCCAGCAGTTTAATCGGGGGTATGGATGAGCAGTTCTTC.